Listed here are 23 T cell receptor beta chains from one sample, sequenced in a study of T cell changes during pregnancy in multiple sclerosis. Data came from immunoSEQ multiplex PCR; TCRdb stores just in-frame clones and leaves some out. The sample holds roughly 89,000 clones; 90% to 95% are singletons and the top ten take around 4.1%. The sequencing here drew on peripheral blood, taken in the first trimester of pregnancy. Receptor source: a female donor with multiple sclerosis, enrolled in a pregnancy study.

The chain employs TRBV30 and TRBJ1-5; TRBD1 might be the D (5 bases). V lost 0 bases, J lost 4 bases, and 13 bases lay in between. CDR3 length equals 15 residues. Germline-derived CDR1 and CDR2 are GTSNPN and SVGIG (reference sequence). This CDR3 reads CAWSVRGQGNQPQHF. DNA of the CDR3: TGTGCCTGGAGTGTAAGGGGTCAGGGAAATCAGCCCCAGCATTTT.

The V gene is TRBV7-9, the J gene TRBJ1-1; 9 bases are shared with TRBD1. The germline CDR1 and CDR2 sequences are SEHNR and FQNEAQ (reference sequence). The CDR3 is made up of 14 amino acids. V shed 4 bases, J shed 6 bases, and the junction held 6 bases outside the gene matches. The CDR3 here is CASSSGQGVSEAFF. Written as DNA, the CDR3 is TGTGCCAGCAGCTCGGGACAGGGAGTCTCTGAAGCTTTCTTT.

J is TRBJ2-3 and V is TRBV6-1; D gene ambiguous. This CDR3 is 13 amino acids long. Trimming shortened V by 8 bases and J by 0 bases, and 9 bases separated the two germline ends. The germline gives CDR1 MNHNS, CDR2 SASEGT. The CDR3 protein is CASDTSSTDTQYF. CDR3 bases: TGTGCCAGCGACACGTCCAGCACAGATACGCAGTATTTT.

This rearrangement joins TRBV25-1 to TRBJ2-7; D may be TRBD1 (5 bases). The V and J ends lost 4 bases and 10 bases respectively, with 11 bases between them. This CDR3 is built from 11 residues. Germline V gives CDR1 MGHDK, CDR2 SYGVNS. Here the CDR3 reads CASSGQGKQYF. The CDR3 region has the DNA TGTGCCAGCAGTGGCCAGGGAAAACAGTACTTC.

This clone was recorded only once. This chain joins TRBV19 and TRBJ1-4; D ambiguous. V was pared by 3 bases and J by 0 bases, with 5 bases between. This CDR3 spans 14 amino acids. In germline, CDR1 is LNHDA, CDR2 SQIVND (reference sequence). CDR3 nucleotides: TGTGCCAGTAGTATTAGTTCAACTAATGAAAAACTGTTTTTT. It translates to CASSISSTNEKLFF.

The rearrangement uses TRBV7-8 and TRBJ2-7, with TRBD2 matching over 9 bases. Germline CDR1 and CDR2: SGHVS and FQNEAQ. The CDR3 contains 17 residues. Trimming cost V 1 base and J 3 bases; bases outside gene matches: 10. The CDR3 loop is CASSLGRARGGGYEQYF. In nucleotides, the CDR3 is TGTGCCAGCAGCTTAGGACGCGCTCGCGGGGGGGGCTACGAGCAGTACTTC.

This clone occurred a few times. The chain has TRBV7-2 and TRBJ1-6; 7 nucleotides match TRBD1. The CDR3 totals 15 residues. The germline CDR1 and CDR2 sequences are SGHTA and FQGNSA. The V and J ends lost 5 bases and 7 bases, in that order; junction bases with no gene match: 8. CDR3 DNA: TGTGCCAGCAGCACCAGGCAGGGGGGCAATTCACCCCTCCACTTT. It encodes CASSTRQGGNSPLHF.

V is TRBV6-1 and J is TRBJ2-5, with D possibly TRBD2 on 5 matching bases. V was clipped by 8 bases and J by 0 bases, with 13 bases between them. The CDR3 is 14 residues long. Germline V lookup: CDR1 MNHNS, CDR2 SASEGT. This chain's CDR3 is CASHLGGYQETQYF. The CDR3 DNA follows: TGTGCCAGCCACCTTGGCGGGTACCAAGAGACCCAGTACTTC.

This chain connects TRBV5-6 to TRBJ1-3; a possible D gene is TRBD1 (6 bases). The CDR3 is 15 residues long. V gave up 1 base and J gave up 2 bases, with 10 bases separating them. Germline CDR1 reads SGHDT; CDR2 reads YYEEEE. The CDR3 loop is CASSLSRGAGNTIYF. The CDR3 DNA sequence: TGTGCCAGCAGCTTGTCCAGGGGAGCTGGAAACACCATATATTTT.

The V gene is TRBV25-1, the J gene TRBJ2-1; TRBD1 aligns across 11 bases. CDR1 and CDR2 from the germline V gene are MGHDK and SYGVNS. CDR3 length: 18 amino acids. V shed 7 bases, J shed 8 bases, and the junction held 19 bases outside the gene matches. CDR3 bases: TGTGCCAGCAAGGAAACCGGGACAGGGGGGAGGACCGGTGATGAGCAGTTCTTC. Translated: CASKETGTGGRTGDEQFF.

This clone was seen just once. The chain links TRBV6-5 to TRBJ1-5, with D tentatively TRBD1 (5 bases). V lost 5 bases and J lost 7, with 12 bases in between. Germline V gene data show CDR1 as MNHEY and CDR2 as SVGAGI. The CDR3 is 13 amino acids. This chain's CDR3 is CASSEAGIQPQHF. The CDR3 region has the DNA TGTGCCAGCAGTGAGGCAGGGATCCAGCCCCAGCATTTT.

The V call is TRBV9, the J call TRBJ1-2, with 10 bases lining up with TRBD1. Trimming cost V 2 bases and J 3 bases; bases outside gene matches: 7. The CDR3 is 16 amino acids. Germline CDR1 SGDLS, CDR2 YYNGEE. The CDR3 loop reads CASSVHRDRGHYGYTF. The DNA for the CDR3 is TGTGCCAGCAGCGTCCACCGGGACAGGGGCCACTATGGCTACACCTTC.

The rearrangement links TRBV27 to TRBJ1-1; D perhaps matches TRBD1 (6 bases). The CDR3 is made up of 16 amino acids. CDR1 is MNHEY and CDR2 is SMNVEV in the germline V gene (reference sequence). V lost 4 bases and J 4 bases, leaving 19 bases between the germline ends. The DNA of the CDR3 is TGTGCCAGCAGTTATTCAGGGGCGGGTTTAGGCACTGAAGCTTTCTTT. Translation: CASSYSGAGLGTEAFF.

The chain couples TRBV2 to TRBJ2-3, with 7 positions matching TRBD2. The germline CDR1 and CDR2 sequences are SNHLY and FYNNEI. The junction had 4 bases not matched to a gene; V was cut back by 4 bases and J by 0 bases. The length of the CDR3 is 15 residues. In nucleotides, the CDR3 is TGTGCCAGCAGTGTGCGAGCGGGGAGCACAGATACGCAGTATTTT. Translated, it gives CASSVRAGSTDTQYF.

The chain is built from TRBV27 and TRBJ2-1, with D unresolved. The CDR3 has 14 amino acids. The V gene's germline CDR1 is MNHEY and CDR2 SMNVEV (reference sequence). V was pared by 4 bases and J by 0 bases, with 7 bases between. In DNA, the CDR3 is TGTGCCAGCAGTTCGTTCAGCTCCTACAATGAGCAGTTCTTC. Translation: CASSSFSSYNEQFF.

This chain connects TRBV6-5 to TRBJ2-2; D unresolved. Germline V gives CDR1 MNHEY, CDR2 SVGAGI. This CDR3 contains 16 residues. V lost 0 bases and J lost 3, with 11 bases in between. The CDR3 DNA reads TGTGCCAGCAGTTACTCTGGTCTACCGGACACCGGGGAGCTGTTTTTT. Protein sequence: CASSYSGLPDTGELFF.

The chain combines TRBV5-1 with TRBJ2-2, with 7 bases fitting TRBD2. J was trimmed by 0 bases and V by 8 bases; bases with no gene match: 4. This CDR3 region has 14 residues. Germline CDR1 is SGHRS and CDR2 is YFSETQ. CDR3 bases: TGCGCCAGTCAGCGGGGTACGAACACCGGGGAGCTGTTTTTT. Protein product: CASQRGTNTGELFF.

The chain has TRBV10-2 and TRBJ2-5; 9 bases match TRBD2. Germline trimming cut 7 bases from V and 0 bases from J; bases unmatched to any gene: 6. The CDR3 is 15 amino acids. Per the germline V gene, CDR1 is WSHSY and CDR2 is SAAADI. The DNA for the CDR3 is TGCGCCAGCATCGGGCCTAGCGGGAACCAAGAGACCCAGTACTTC. This translates into CASIGPSGNQETQYF.

The rearrangement joins TRBV6-5 to TRBJ2-7; D possibly corresponds to TRBD2 (5 bases). The CDR3 totals 14 residues. Trimming stripped 4 bases from V and 0 bases from J, with 10 bases between. Germline CDR1 and CDR2: MNHEY and SVGAGI. CDR3 amino acids: CASSFAGGSYEQYF. The CDR3 nucleotides read TGTGCCAGCAGTTTCGCAGGAGGCTCCTACGAGCAGTACTTC.

The V and J genes are TRBV9 and TRBJ1-2; D not resolved. The CDR3 is made up of 14 amino acids. CDR1 SGDLS and CDR2 YYNGEE come from the germline V gene. Trimming cost V 4 bases and J 0 bases, with 10 bases left between them. The CDR3 DNA reads as TGTGCCAGCAGCCCCCAGAGGGCTAACTATGGCTACACCTTC. Residues: CASSPQRANYGYTF.

This sequence joins TRBV27 and TRBJ1-6; 7 bases map to TRBD1. V gave up 3 bases and J gave up 11 bases; unmatched junction bases: 10. This CDR3 contains 15 residues. Germline values: CDR1 MNHEY, CDR2 SMNVEV (reference sequence). This chain's CDR3 is CASSLIGGVGTPLHF. The CDR3 DNA is TGTGCCAGCAGTTTGATAGGGGGCGTTGGGACACCCCTCCACTTT.

A few counts support this clone. This rearrangement joins TRBV7-9 to TRBJ2-1; tentative D call: TRBD2 (5 bases). V was shortened by 7 bases and J by 0 bases, with 10 bases between the two germline ends. Germline V gene data show CDR1 as SEHNR and CDR2 as FQNEAQ (reference sequence). The CDR3 loop spans 14 amino acids. The CDR3: CASTPGISYNEQFF. The DNA for the CDR3 is TGTGCCAGCACCCCGGGGATCTCCTACAATGAGCAGTTCTTC.

The CDR3 bases are TGTGCCACTGGGACAGGGGGTAAGAGCAATCAGCCCCAGCATTTT. It translates to CATGTGGKSNQPQHF. This sequence joins TRBV2 and TRBJ1-5, with 11 bases lining up with TRBD1. CDR3 length equals 15 residues. V dropped 10 bases and J dropped 1; count of bases not matched to a gene: 6. Germline values: CDR1 SNHLY, CDR2 FYNNEI. The full variable domain, its missing parts supplied by reference TRBV2 and TRBJ1-5, is EPEVTQTPSHQVTQMGQEVILRCVPISNHLYFYWYRQILGQKVEFLVSFYNNEISEKSEIFDDQFSVERPDGSNFTLKIRSTKLEDSAMYFCATGTGGKSNQPQHFGDGTRLSIL.